This T cell receptor beta chain comes out of a study of blood T cell repertoires in COVID-19. Study overall: From T cells, B-cell-depleted T cells, or PBMCs came the material, which was cDNA or gDNA.

This CDR3 is 15 amino acids long. Germline CDR1 MDHEN, CDR2 SYDVKM. V shed 2 bases, J shed 2 bases, and the junction held 5 bases outside the gene matches. As processed by the authors: Using reference gene primer amplification, nucleated cell counts were estimated. Profiled with immunoSEQ multiplex PCR; TCRdb holds only in-frame clones, not every one. The V and J calls and clone size were taken over from that table, and D and trimming were inferred from the DNA. Counted here are 85,000 to 100,000 clones, just over 85% occurring once; the ten biggest clones make up roughly 2%. Recruited during active infection, patients (from Seattle) were subsequently followed longitudinally.

The sample taken for sequencing was peripheral blood. The source is a man aged 50-60 years with COVID-19, enrolled during active disease. The chain links TRBV28 to TRBJ2-7; 8 nucleotides agree with TRBD1. CDR3 sequence reads: CASSLDRGSPYEQYF. The CDR3 bases are TGTGCCAGCAGTTTAGACAGGGGTAGTCCCTACGAGCAGTACTTC.